This is a list of T cell receptor beta chains from one sample in a study of T cells in Graves' hyperthyroidism and ophthalmopathy. TCRdb redid the calling of the multiplex PCR reads with MiXCR, one entry per CDR3 protein. The table records a few hundred thousand distinct CDR3 sequences, less than 15% of them present only once. Sample: blood. These receptor sequences come from a man under 40 with Graves' hyperthyroidism that later progressed to Graves' ophthalmopathy. CDR3s include the opening cysteine and the closing phenylalanine or tryptophan. D genes are given only for firm matches. Expanded clones are given a class, and other clones once, few, many or no size at all.

size,D,V,J,DNA,CDR3
few,NA,TRBV20-1,TRBJ1-5,TGCAGTGCTAGAGTATGGGGATTCGGCAATCAGCCCCAGCATTTT,CSARVWGFGNQPQHF
many,NA,TRBV28,TRBJ1-6,TGTGCCAGCAGTCCCTCTTCGAGGCAGGGTAGTTCACCCCTCCACTTT,CASSPSSRQGSSPLHF
many,NA,TRBV6-2/TRBV6-3,TRBJ2-3,TGTGCCAGCAGTTACCCGGGGGAGGACACAGATACGCAGTATTTT,CASSYPGEDTDTQYF
few,NA,TRBV12-3/TRBV12-4,TRBJ1-5,TGTGCCAGCAGTGCACAGCATAGCAATCAGCCCCAGCATTTT,CASSAQHSNQPQHF
NA,TRBD2,TRBV7-9,TRBJ2-3,TGTGCCAGCAGCTTTGTAGCGGGGGTTAGAACAGATACGCAGTATTTT,CASSFVAGVRTDTQYF
few,TRBD1,TRBV13,TRBJ1-1,TGTGCCAGCAGCTCCCGGGACAGGGGAATGAACACTGAAGCTTTCTTT,CASSSRDRGMNTEAFF
once,NA,TRBV30,TRBJ2-5,TGTGCCTGGAGTTTCGGCAGGGTCGGGGAGACCCAGTACTTC,CAWSFGRVGETQYF
many,TRBD2,TRBV5-1,TRBJ2-1,TGCGCCAGCAGCTTACTAGCGGGGGGCTCGGGTGAGCAGTTCTTC,CASSLLAGGSGEQFF
many,TRBD1,TRBV2,TRBJ2-2,TGTGCCAGCAGCCCGGGACAGGGAAACACCGGGGAGCTGTTTTTT,CASSPGQGNTGELFF
NA,TRBD2,TRBV2,TRBJ2-3,TGTGCCAGCAGTTGGACTAGCGGGGGGGCAACAGATACGCAGTATTTT,CASSWTSGGATDTQYF
few,TRBD2,TRBV27,TRBJ2-7,TGTGCCAGCAGTTCAATCGGGACTAGCGGGGGCCTTTCCTACGAGCAGTACTTC,CASSSIGTSGGLSYEQYF
NA,NA,TRBV19,TRBJ1-5,TGTGCCAGTACCCTCCGGGGCCTGAGCAATCAGCCCCAGCATTTT,CASTLRGLSNQPQHF
many,TRBD1,TRBV6-1,TRBJ2-7,TGTGCCAGCAGTGAAGAGTCCGGGACAGGGTCCTACGAGCAGTACTTC,CASSEESGTGSYEQYF
many,NA,TRBV20-1,TRBJ1-1,TGCAGTGCTAGCCAGAGGGTTCTGATGAACACTGAAGCTTTCTTT,CSASQRVLMNTEAFF
NA,NA,TRBV15,TRBJ2-1,TGTGCCACCAGCAGAGAGACAGGAGAAGAATACAATGAGCAGTTCTTC,CATSRETGEEYNEQFF
many,NA,TRBV6-6,TRBJ1-2,TGTGCCAGCAGTTATTCGGACAGCTCGAACTATGGCTACACCTTC,CASSYSDSSNYGYTF
NA,NA,TRBV5-4,TRBJ2-4,TGTGTCCCAGCCAAAAACATTCAGTACTTC,CVPAKNIQYF
few,NA,TRBV9,TRBJ1-4,TGTGCCAGCAGCGGATCCGGTGCCCCTAATGAAAAACTGTTTTTT,CASSGSGAPNEKLFF
NA,TRBD2,TRBV28,TRBJ2-5,TGTGCCAGCAGCTTAGCCGAGACTAGCGGGAGTAAGACCCAGTACTTC,CASSLAETSGSKTQYF
many,NA,TRBV5-1,TRBJ2-1,TGCGCCAGCAGCTTGGAGGTTAATGAGCAGTTCTTC,CASSLEVNEQFF
few,TRBD1,TRBV28,TRBJ2-7,TGTGCCAGCACCGCTAGCCGGGACAGTGCCTACGAGCAGTACTTC,CASTASRDSAYEQYF
many,NA,TRBV11-2,TRBJ2-7,TGTGCCAGCAGCTTTCGGGCAGCCCTCCCCGGCGAGCAGTACTTC,CASSFRAALPGEQYF
few,NA,TRBV5-4,TRBJ1-1,TGTGCCAGCAGCTTGGCTCCGGGGGGCACTGAAGCTTTCTTT,CASSLAPGGTEAFF
few,TRBD1,TRBV3-1,TRBJ2-1,TGTGCCAGCAGCCAAGATCACGGGACAGGGTCCTACAATGAGCAGTTCTTC,CASSQDHGTGSYNEQFF
many,TRBD2,TRBV6-2/TRBV6-3,TRBJ2-7,TGTGCCAGCAGTTGGACTAGCGGGGGCCTCTCCTACGAGCAGTACTTC,CASSWTSGGLSYEQYF
few,NA,TRBV6-1,TRBJ2-7,TGTGCCAGCAGTCCCCGGGACTTCTCGTACGAGCAGTACTTC,CASSPRDFSYEQYF
many,TRBD1,TRBV28,TRBJ2-7,TGTGCCAGCAGTCTCAGCCCCGGGACAGGGGACTACGAGCAGTACTTC,CASSLSPGTGDYEQYF
many,TRBD1,TRBV3-1,TRBJ1-2,TGTGCCAGCAGCCAAGAGGACAGGGCGGGTGGCTACACCTTC,CASSQEDRAGGYTF
many,NA,TRBV19,TRBJ1-6,TGTGCCAGTAGTATATCGGACAAGGAAAATTCACCCCTCCACTTT,CASSISDKENSPLHF